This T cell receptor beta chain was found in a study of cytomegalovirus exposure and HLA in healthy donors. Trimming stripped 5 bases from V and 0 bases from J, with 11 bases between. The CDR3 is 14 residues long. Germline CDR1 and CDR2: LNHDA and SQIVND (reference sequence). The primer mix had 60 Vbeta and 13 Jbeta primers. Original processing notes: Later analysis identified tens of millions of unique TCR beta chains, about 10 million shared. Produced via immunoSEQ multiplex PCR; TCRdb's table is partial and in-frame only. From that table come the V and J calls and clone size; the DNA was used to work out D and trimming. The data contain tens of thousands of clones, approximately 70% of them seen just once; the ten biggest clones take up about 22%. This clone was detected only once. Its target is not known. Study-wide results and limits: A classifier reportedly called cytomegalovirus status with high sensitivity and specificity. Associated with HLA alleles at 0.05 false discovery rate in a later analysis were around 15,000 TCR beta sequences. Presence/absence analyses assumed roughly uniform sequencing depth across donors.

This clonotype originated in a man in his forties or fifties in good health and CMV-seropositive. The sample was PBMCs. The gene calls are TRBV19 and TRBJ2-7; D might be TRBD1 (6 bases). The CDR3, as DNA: TGTGCCAGTAGTTGGTCAGGGGACTCCTACGAGCAGTACTTC. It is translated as CASSWSGDSYEQYF.